This is a list of T cell receptor beta chains from one sample in a study of technical replicates of blood from a handful of donors. The data were produced by immunoSEQ multiplex PCR, yet TCRdb's version contains in-frame clones alone and is incomplete. Among 60,000 to 85,000 clones listed, roughly 90% were seen once. Specimen: T cells isolated from PBMCs. Source of these receptors: a human donor in good health. Both conserved end residues are part of each CDR3. Each record gives: clone size, V gene, J gene, D gene, CDR3 protein, CDR3 DNA. The D gene is left open where the match is weak. Only some rows state a clone size, as once, few, many or a class for expanded clones.

-	TRBV29-1	TRBJ2-3	TRBD2	CSVDSGSFQDTQYF	TGCAGCGTTGATAGCGGGAGTTTTCAAGATACGCAGTATTTT
-	TRBV4-3	TRBJ1-5	-	CASSQEKRGADQPQHF	TGCGCCAGCAGCCAAGAAAAGCGGGGGGCTGATCAGCCCCAGCATTTT
-	TRBV4-3	TRBJ2-7	TRBD2	CASSQIGEGSYEQYF	TGCGCCAGCAGCCAAATTGGGGAGGGGTCCTACGAGCAGTACTTC
-	TRBV7-9	TRBJ2-7	-	CASSYTGTEQYF	TGTGCCAGCAGCTACACAGGGACCGAGCAGTACTTC
-	TRBV13	TRBJ2-1	TRBD2	CASSFPSGTSYNEQFF	TGTGCCAGCAGCTTTCCAAGCGGGACTTCCTACAATGAGCAGTTCTTC
-	TRBV6-5	TRBJ2-3	TRBD2	CASSFSGKLNTDTQYF	TGTGCCAGCAGTTTCAGCGGGAAATTAAACACAGATACGCAGTATTTT
-	TRBV28	TRBJ2-7	TRBD2	CASSFSREDTEQYF	TGTGCCAGCAGTTTCTCGCGGGAGGACACCGAGCAGTACTTC
-	TRBV25-1	TRBJ1-1	-	CASKRLRDTEAFF	TGTGCCAGCAAGAGACTACGGGACACTGAAGCTTTCTTT
once	TRBV2	TRBJ2-3	-	CASSFEGVTDTQYF	TGTGCCAGCAGTTTTGAGGGGGTCACAGATACGCAGTATTTT
-	TRBV9	TRBJ2-2	-	CASSVMASSPGELFF	TGTGCCAGCAGCGTAATGGCTAGTTCTCCCGGGGAGCTGTTTTTT
-	TRBV11-2	TRBJ2-1	-	CASSLIQGMREQFF	TGTGCCAGCAGCTTAATCCAGGGAATGAGGGAGCAGTTCTTC
-	TRBV28	TRBJ2-3	-	CASSIPRRGTDTQYF	TGTGCCAGCAGTATCCCTAGGAGGGGCACAGATACGCAGTATTTT
-	TRBV19	TRBJ2-1	TRBD2	CASTSVGGLAGGEQFF	TGTGCCAGTACCTCGGTTGGGGGACTAGCGGGGGGGGAGCAGTTCTTC